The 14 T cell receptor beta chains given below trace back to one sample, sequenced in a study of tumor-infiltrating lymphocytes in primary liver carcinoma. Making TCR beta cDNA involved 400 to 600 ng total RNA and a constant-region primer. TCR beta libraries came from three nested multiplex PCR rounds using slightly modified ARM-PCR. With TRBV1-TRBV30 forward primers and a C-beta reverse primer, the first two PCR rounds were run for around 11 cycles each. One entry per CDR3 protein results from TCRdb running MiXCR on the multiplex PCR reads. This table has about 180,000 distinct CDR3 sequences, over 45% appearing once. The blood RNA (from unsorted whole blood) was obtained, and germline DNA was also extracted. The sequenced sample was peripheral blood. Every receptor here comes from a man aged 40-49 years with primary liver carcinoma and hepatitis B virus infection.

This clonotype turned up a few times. As DNA, the CDR3 is TGTGCCAGCAGTTACTCGGGGACAGGGGGTCAGCCCCAGCATTTT. It specifies CASSYSGTGGQPQHF. This chain joins TRBV6-2 or TRBV6-3 and TRBJ1-5; TRBD1 matches 11 bases. The CDR3 sequence is 15 residues long. Per germline, CDR1 MNHEY and CDR2 SVGEGT. J gave up 6 bases and V 0 bases, and 1 base lay outside the gene matches.

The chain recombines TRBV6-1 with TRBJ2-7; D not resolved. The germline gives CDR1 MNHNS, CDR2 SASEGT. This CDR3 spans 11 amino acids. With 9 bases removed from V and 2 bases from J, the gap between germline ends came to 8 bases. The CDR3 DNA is TGTGCCAGTAGACTGACCTACGAGCAGTACTTC. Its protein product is CASRLTYEQYF.

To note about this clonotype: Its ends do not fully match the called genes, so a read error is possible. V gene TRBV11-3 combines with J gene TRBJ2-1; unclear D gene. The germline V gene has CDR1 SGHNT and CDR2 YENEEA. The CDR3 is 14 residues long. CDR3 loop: CASSLGVSNDEQFF. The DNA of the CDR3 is TGTGCCAGCAGCTTAGGCGTCTCGAACGATGAGCAATTCTTC.

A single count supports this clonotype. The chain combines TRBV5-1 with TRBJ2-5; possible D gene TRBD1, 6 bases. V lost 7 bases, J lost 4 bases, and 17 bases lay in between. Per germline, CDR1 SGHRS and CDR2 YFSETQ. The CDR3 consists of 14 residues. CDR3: CASGSQGRGETQYF. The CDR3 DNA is TGCGCCAGCGGATCCCAGGGGAGAGGAGAGACCCAGTACTTC. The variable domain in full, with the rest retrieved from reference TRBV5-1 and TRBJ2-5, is KAGVTQTPRYLIKTRGQQVTLSCSPISGHRSVSWYQQTPGQGLQFLFEYFSETQRNKGNFPGRFSGRQFSNSRSEMNVSTLELGDSALYLCASGSQGRGETQYFGPGTRLLVL.

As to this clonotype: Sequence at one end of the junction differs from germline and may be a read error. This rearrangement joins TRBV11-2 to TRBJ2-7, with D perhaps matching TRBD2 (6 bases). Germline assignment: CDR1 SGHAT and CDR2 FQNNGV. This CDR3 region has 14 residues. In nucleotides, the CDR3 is TGCCCCAGCAGCTTAGCGGCTAGAGAATACGAGCAGTACTTC. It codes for CPSSLAAREYEQYF.

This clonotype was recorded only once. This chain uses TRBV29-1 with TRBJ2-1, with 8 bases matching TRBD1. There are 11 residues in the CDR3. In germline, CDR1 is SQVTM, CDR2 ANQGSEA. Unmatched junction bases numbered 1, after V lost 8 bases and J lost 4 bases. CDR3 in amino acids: CSRTGYNEQFF. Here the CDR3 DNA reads TGCAGCCGGACAGGGTACAATGAGCAGTTCTTC.

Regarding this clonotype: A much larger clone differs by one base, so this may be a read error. CDR3 in amino acids: CASSLHEDTEAFF. The DNA of the CDR3 is TGTGCCAGCAGCTTACACGAAGACACTGAAGCTTTCTTT. The V and J genes are TRBV11-2 and TRBJ1-1, with D hard to call. V was pared by 2 bases and J by 3 bases, with 7 bases between. Germline CDR1 reads SGHAT; CDR2 reads FQNNGV. This CDR3 is built from 13 residues. The entire variable domain, with the rest obtained from reference TRBV11-2 and TRBJ1-1, is as follows: EAGVAQSPRYKIIEKRQSVAFWCNPISGHATLYWYQQILGQGPKLLIQFQNNGVVDDSQLPKDRFSAERLKGVDSTLKIQPAKLEDSAVYLCASSLHEDTEAFFGQGTRLTVV.

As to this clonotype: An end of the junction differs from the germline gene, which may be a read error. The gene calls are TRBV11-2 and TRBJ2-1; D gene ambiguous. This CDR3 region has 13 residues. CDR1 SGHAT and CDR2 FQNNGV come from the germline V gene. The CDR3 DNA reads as TGTGCCAGCAGTTTAGGCCGCGCCAATGAGCAGTGCTTC. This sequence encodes CASSLGRANEQCF.

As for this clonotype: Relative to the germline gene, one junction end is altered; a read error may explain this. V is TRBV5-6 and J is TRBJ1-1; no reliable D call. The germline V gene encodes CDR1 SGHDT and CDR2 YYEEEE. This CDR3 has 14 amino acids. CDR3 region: CASSLGGGWTEASF. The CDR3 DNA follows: TGTGCCAGCAGCTTGGGGGGAGGCTGGACTGAAGCTTCCTTT.

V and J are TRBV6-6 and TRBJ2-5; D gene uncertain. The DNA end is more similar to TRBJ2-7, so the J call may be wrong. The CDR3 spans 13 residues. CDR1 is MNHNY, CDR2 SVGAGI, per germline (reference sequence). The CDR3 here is CASTILGVDEQYF. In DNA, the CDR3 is TGTGCCAGCACCATACTGGGCGTGGACGAGCAGTACTTC.

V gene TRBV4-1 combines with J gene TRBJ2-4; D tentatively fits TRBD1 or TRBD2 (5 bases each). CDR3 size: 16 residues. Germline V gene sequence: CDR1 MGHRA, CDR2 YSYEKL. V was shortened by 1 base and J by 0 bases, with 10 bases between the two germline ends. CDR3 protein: CASSQVAGTAKNIQYF. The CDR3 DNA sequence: TGCGCCAGCAGCCAAGTGGCCGGGACAGCCAAAAACATTCAGTACTTC.

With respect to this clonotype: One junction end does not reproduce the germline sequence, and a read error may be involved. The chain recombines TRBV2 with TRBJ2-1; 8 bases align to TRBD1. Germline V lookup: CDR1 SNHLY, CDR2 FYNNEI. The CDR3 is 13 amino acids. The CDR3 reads CASSENRGDEQIF. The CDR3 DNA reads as TGTGCCAGCAGTGAGAACAGGGGGGATGAGCAGATCTTC.

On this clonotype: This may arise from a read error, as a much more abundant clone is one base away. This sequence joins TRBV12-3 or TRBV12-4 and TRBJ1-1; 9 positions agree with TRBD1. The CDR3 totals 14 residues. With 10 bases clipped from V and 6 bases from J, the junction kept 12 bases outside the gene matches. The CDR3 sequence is CANRKGQGGPEAFF. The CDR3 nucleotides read TGTGCCAACCGTAAGGGACAGGGCGGGCCTGAAGCTTTCTTT.

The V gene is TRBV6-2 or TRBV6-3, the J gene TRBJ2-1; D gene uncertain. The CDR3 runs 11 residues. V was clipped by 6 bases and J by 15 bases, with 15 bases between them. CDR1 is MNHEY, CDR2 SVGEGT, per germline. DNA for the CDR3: TGTGCCAGCAGGGGTCGGACGCACTGGTTCTTC. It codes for CASRGRTHWFF.